This T cell receptor beta chain was profiled in a study of blood T cell repertoires in COVID-19. In the study overall: Material from acute and convalescent COVID-19 was sourced from the United States, Italy and Spain. T cells, B-cell-depleted T cells, or PBMCs provided the cDNA or gDNA that served as material.

Original processing notes: Researchers report that nucleated cell counts were estimated from reference gene primer amplification. Sequenced by immunoSEQ multiplex PCR; TCRdb stores in-frame clones only, minus some. V and J calls and clone size are copied from that table; D and trimming were computed from the DNA. The profile covers about 50,000 clones, with 90% appearing a single time and nearly 10% taken by the ten largest. Trimming removed 6 bases from V and 15 bases from J, with 18 bases in between. The CDR3 has 12 amino acids. Germline V lookup: CDR1 MNHEY, CDR2 SVGAGI. Material for sequencing was peripheral blood. The TCR sequence derives from a woman older than 75 with acute or convalescent COVID-19. The chain links TRBV6-5 to TRBJ2-1; no reliable D call. DNA of the CDR3: TGTGCCAGCAGGAGCGAGGAGTATAGGCCGTTCTTC. Encoded protein: CASRSEEYRPFF.